Sequencing of this T cell receptor beta chain was carried out in a study of cytomegalovirus exposure and HLA in healthy donors. Across the study: HLA-typed donors were the source of approximately 88 million unique TCRs held in an early data release. Of a few hundred genotyped donors, 75% to 90% grouped in the Caucasian-associated ancestry cluster.

The PCR had 60 Vbeta and 13 Jbeta primers. Sequencing was performed with immunoSEQ multiplex PCR; in TCRdb, only in-frame clones are kept and a portion is missing. The top ten hold 1% of the sample, which has about 190,000 clones, 75% to 90% seen once. Study-level findings and limits: Among CMV-associated TCR beta chains, most appeared HLA-restricted in a later analysis.

Germline lookup yields CDR1 SGHDN and CDR2 FVKESK. The CDR3 is 16 amino acids. V dropped 0 bases and J dropped 6; count of bases not matched to a gene: 9. As to this clone: Its matching antigen is unknown.

The sequence derives from a boy aged 2-15 years in good health and CMV-seronegative. The sequenced sample was PBMCs. The genes are TRBV14 and TRBJ2-3, with TRBD2 matching 7 bases. Here the CDR3 DNA reads TGTGCCAGCAGCCAAGAGTTGGCGGGAGTGGGTGATACGCAGTATTTT. Amino acid sequence: CASSQELAGVGDTQYF. The complete variable domain, with remaining parts taken from reference TRBV14 and TRBJ2-3, reads EAGVTQFPSHSVIEKGQTVTLRCDPISGHDNLYWYRRVMGKEIKFLLHFVKESKQDESGMPNNRFLAERTGGTYSTLKVQPAELEDSGVYFCASSQELAGVGDTQYFGPGTRLTVL.